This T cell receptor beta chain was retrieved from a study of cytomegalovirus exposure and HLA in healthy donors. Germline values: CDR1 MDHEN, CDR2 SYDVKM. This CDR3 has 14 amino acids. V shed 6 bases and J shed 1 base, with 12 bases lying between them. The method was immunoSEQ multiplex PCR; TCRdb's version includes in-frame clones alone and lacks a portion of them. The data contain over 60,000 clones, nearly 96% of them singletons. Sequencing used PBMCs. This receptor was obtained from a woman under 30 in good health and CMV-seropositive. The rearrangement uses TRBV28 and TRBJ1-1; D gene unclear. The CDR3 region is CASRTDTPNTEAFF. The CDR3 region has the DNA TGTGCCAGCAGAACCGACACGCCGAACACTGAAGCTTTCTTT.